Each of the 25 T cell receptor beta chains below was sequenced from the same sample in a study of low-dose radiotherapy and immunotherapy resistance in tumors. Sample time point: after trial treatment. Treatment noted: LDRT plus nivolumab, ipilimumab, low-dose cyclophosphamide and aspirin (RACIN trial). TCRs were put through 20 to 25 PCR cycles of amplification with Phusion. A constant-region primer and the V-primer adapter served as the primer pair. TCRdb recomputed calls from the reads with MiXCR, one row per CDR3 protein. The table shows 40,000 to 65,000 distinct CDR3 sequences, with around 35% occurring only once. Sequencing was performed on PBMCs, taken after low-dose radiotherapy plus immunotherapy. Receptors originate from a male donor with rectosigmoid adenocarcinoma.

This clonotype was seen ten or more times. This chain joins TRBV5-5 and TRBJ1-1, with D hard to call. The germline V gene has CDR1 SGHKS and CDR2 YYEKEE (reference sequence). There are 14 residues in the CDR3. V lost 0 bases and J 4 bases, leaving 10 bases between the germline ends. The CDR3, as DNA: TGTGCCAGCAGCTTGGCGGGTTTCGGCACTGAAGCTTTCTTT. It specifies CASSLAGFGTEAFF.

V and J are TRBV5-1 and TRBJ2-3; the D gene is possibly TRBD2 (5 bases). V was cut by 0 bases and J by 3 bases, with 20 bases left in between. CDR1 SGHRS and CDR2 YFSETQ come from the germline V gene. CDR3 length: 18 residues. Written as DNA, the CDR3 is TGCGCCAGCAGCTTGGGGCTAGCTCTTCTTCTGGGAACAGATACGCAGTATTTT. Residues: CASSLGLALLLGTDTQYF.

This clonotype was detected ten times or more. The genes are TRBV6-2 or TRBV6-3 and TRBJ2-1; maybe TRBD2 (6 bases). V was clipped by 5 bases and J by 2 bases, with 13 bases between them. This CDR3 has 15 amino acids. The germline CDR1 and CDR2 sequences are MNHEY and SVGEGT. CDR3 sequence (DNA): TGTGCCAGCAGTACCCCGGGACTGACCTACAATGAGCAGTTCTTC. This codes for CASSTPGLTYNEQFF.

In its sample, this clonotype was seen many times. This chain joins TRBV28 and TRBJ1-2; D not certain. Germline CDR1 MDHEN, CDR2 SYDVKM. V lost 5 bases to trimming and J lost 8 bases, with 18 bases between them. The CDR3 runs to 14 residues. CDR3 nucleotide sequence: TGTGCCAGCAGTACCCCCCACGGGGAAGGAGGCTACACCTTC. Protein sequence: CASSTPHGEGGYTF.

This clonotype was observed a handful of times. J is TRBJ2-3 and V is TRBV12-3 or TRBV12-4; D call uncertain. This CDR3 has 14 amino acids. V lost 5 bases, J lost 2 bases, and 11 bases lay in between. As DNA, the CDR3 is TGTGCCAGCAGTCACAGAGACCCCACAGATACGCAGTATTTT. The encoded protein is CASSHRDPTDTQYF.

This clonotype showed up many times. The rearrangement links TRBV15 to TRBJ2-5, with D perhaps matching TRBD2 (7 bases). Germline CDR1 LNHNV, CDR2 YYDKDF (reference sequence). V shed 0 bases and J shed 2 bases, with 16 bases lying between them. CDR3 length equals 17 residues. The CDR3 nucleotides read TGTGCCACCAGCAGAGACGACGGAGCGGGGACACAAGAGACCCAGTACTTC. Translation: CATSRDDGAGTQETQYF. The full variable domain, with the rest looked up from reference TRBV15 and TRBJ2-5, is DAMVIQNPRYQVTQFGKPVTLSCSQTLNHNVMYWYQQKSSQAPKLLFHYYDKDFNNEADTPDNFQSRRPNTSFCFLDIRSPGLGDTAMYLCATSRDDGAGTQETQYFGPGTRLLVL.

CDR3 in amino acids: CSAKTRGVTGELFF. DNA for the CDR3: TGCAGTGCCAAGACTAGGGGTGTAACCGGGGAGCTGTTTTTT. The rearrangement joins TRBV20-1 to TRBJ2-2; D possibly corresponds to TRBD2 (6 bases). V was shortened by 6 bases and J by 5 bases, with 16 bases between the two germline ends. The V gene's germline CDR1 is DFQATT and CDR2 SNEGSKA (reference sequence). There are 14 residues in the CDR3.

The rearrangement links TRBV28 to TRBJ1-3; D is ambiguous. The V end lost 2 bases, the J end lost 1 base, and 12 bases lay between the germline ends. Per germline, CDR1 MDHEN and CDR2 SYDVKM. The CDR3 runs 16 residues. The CDR3 coding sequence is TGTGCCAGCAGTTTAATTCTATCGGTTTCTGGAAACACCATATATTTT. This gives the protein CASSLILSVSGNTIYF.

Comment on this clonotype: A far larger clone is off by one base, so a read error is likely. This chain uses TRBV6-6 with TRBJ2-2; D call uncertain. Germline loops: CDR1 MNHNY, CDR2 SVGAGI (reference sequence). There are 13 residues in the CDR3. Deletions cut 7 bases from V and 5 bases from J, with 11 bases between. The CDR3 DNA reads as TGTGCCAGCATTTCCAAGGCTACCGGGGAGCTGTTTTTT. Residues: CASISKATGELFF.

At least ten counts were recorded for this clonotype. The gene calls are TRBV2 and TRBJ2-2; a possible D gene is TRBD2 (5 bases). CDR3 length equals 14 residues. Germline V gene lookup returns CDR1 SNHLY and CDR2 FYNNEI. V was cut by 7 bases and J by 1 base, with 10 bases left in between. The DNA for the CDR3 is TGTGCCAGCAAAATAGAGGGGAACACCGGGGAGCTGTTTTTT. This translates into CASKIEGNTGELFF. Full variable domain (missing parts from reference TRBV2 and TRBJ2-2): EPEVTQTPSHQVTQMGQEVILRCVPISNHLYFYWYRQILGQKVEFLVSFYNNEISEKSEIFDDQFSVERPDGSNFTLKIRSTKLEDSAMYFCASKIEGNTGELFFGEGSRLTVL.

This clonotype was detected many times. The J gene is TRBJ1-5, the V gene TRBV30, with D unclear. Looked up from germline, CDR1 is GTSNPN and CDR2 is SVGIG (reference sequence). The CDR3 loop spans 17 amino acids. V dropped 0 bases and J dropped 2 bases, with 17 bases sitting between them. In DNA, the CDR3 is TGTGCCTGGAGTGTACAGAAGGACCCATGGGGCAATCAGCCCCAGCATTTT. Encoded protein: CAWSVQKDPWGNQPQHF.

Within the sample, this clonotype is medium-sized (0.01 to 0.1%). As DNA, the CDR3 is TGTGCCAGCAGCCAAGATTGGGAGTCCGGGGGCTACGAGCAGTACTTC. This translates into CASSQDWESGGYEQYF. The chain is built from TRBV4-2 and TRBJ2-7, with D possibly being TRBD2 (6 bases). This CDR3 region has 16 residues. CDR1 LGHNA and CDR2 YNFKEQ come from the germline V gene. V gave up 0 bases and J gave up 3 bases, with 15 bases separating them.

This clonotype was seen repeatedly, ten times or more. V usage is TRBV30 and J usage is TRBJ2-5; TRBD2 aligns across 9 bases. The CDR3 is made up of 15 amino acids. The V segment lost 1 base and the J segment 5 bases; nucleotides outside the gene matches: 8. Germline CDR1 is GTSNPN and CDR2 is SVGIG (reference sequence). This CDR3 reads CAWSDGAGGLETQYF. In nucleotides, the CDR3 is TGTGCCTGGAGTGACGGCGCGGGGGGGCTCGAGACCCAGTACTTC.

This clonotype was observed many times. This chain connects TRBV7-2 to TRBJ2-3; D possibly corresponds to TRBD1 (6 bases). V shed 4 bases and J shed 4 bases, with 18 bases lying between them. CDR3 length: 16 amino acids. CDR1 SGHTA and CDR2 FQGNSA come from the germline V gene. The CDR3 protein is CASSSSGQGWADTQYF. The CDR3 DNA reads TGTGCCAGCAGCTCCTCGGGACAAGGCTGGGCAGATACGCAGTATTTT.

The V and J genes are TRBV5-8 and TRBJ1-1; possibly TRBD1 for D (5 bases). CDR1 and CDR2 from the germline V gene are SGHTS and YDEGEE. The length of the CDR3 is 14 residues. V lost 0 bases, J lost 0 bases, and 6 bases lay in between. Here the CDR3 DNA reads TGTGCCAGCAGCTTGGGGACACTGAACACTGAAGCTTTCTTT. Its translation: CASSLGTLNTEAFF. The entire variable domain, with the rest obtained from reference TRBV5-8 and TRBJ1-1, is as follows: EAGVTQSPTHLIKTRGQQATLRCSPISGHTSVYWYQQALGLGLQFLLWYDEGEERNRGNFPPRFSGRQFPNYSSELNVNALELEDSALYLCASSLGTLNTEAFFGQGTRLTVV.

This clonotype was counted many times. This chain connects TRBV2 to TRBJ1-1; the D gene is possibly TRBD1 (5 bases). The CDR3 runs to 13 residues. Per germline, CDR1 SNHLY and CDR2 FYNNEI. V was pared by 10 bases and J by 0 bases, with 12 bases between. The CDR3: CANRKGMNTEAFF. The CDR3 DNA reads TGTGCCAACCGCAAGGGGATGAACACTGAAGCTTTCTTT.

The chain carries TRBV20-1 and TRBJ2-3; 12 bases map to TRBD2. From germline, CDR1 is DFQATT and CDR2 SNEGSKA (reference sequence). Trimming cost V 6 bases and J 3 bases; bases outside gene matches: 7. The CDR3 is 15 residues long. Written as DNA, the CDR3 is TGCAGTGCCCCGACTAGCGGGAGAGGGACAGATACGCAGTATTTT. The encoded protein is CSAPTSGRGTDTQYF.

This clonotype was observed at least ten times. V and J are TRBV7-9 and TRBJ2-2; no definite D call. CDR3 size: 13 residues. Germline lookup yields CDR1 SEHNR and CDR2 FQNEAQ (reference sequence). The V gene lost 0 bases and the J gene lost 3 bases, with 2 bases spanning the gap. For the CDR3, the DNA is TGTGCCAGCAGCTTAGCCTACACCGGGGAGCTGTTTTTT. Translated: CASSLAYTGELFF.

This clonotype was detected only a few times. The gene calls are TRBV30 and TRBJ2-7; D perhaps matches TRBD1 (5 bases). CDR1 GTSNPN and CDR2 SVGIG come from the germline V gene (reference sequence). The length of the CDR3 is 12 residues. V was trimmed by 5 bases and J by 1 base, leaving 9 bases between them. In nucleotides, the CDR3 is TGTGCCTGGTCAACAGGTTCCTACGAGCAGTACTTC. Its protein product is CAWSTGSYEQYF. Combining the CDR3 with reference TRBV30 and TRBJ2-7 gives the whole variable domain SQTIHQWPATLVQPVGSPLSLECTVEGTSNPNLYWYRQAAGRGLQLLFYSVGIGQISSEVPQNLSASRPQDRQFILSSKKLLLSDSGFYLCAWSTGSYEQYFGPGTRLTVT.

There are many counts of this clonotype. The rearrangement uses TRBV28 and TRBJ2-7; D not certain. The germline V gene has CDR1 MDHEN and CDR2 SYDVKM. This CDR3 contains 13 residues. Trimming stripped 6 bases from V and 7 bases from J, with 16 bases between. The CDR3 sequence: CASRTPRVREQYF. The CDR3 DNA follows: TGTGCCAGCAGGACCCCCAGAGTACGGGAGCAGTACTTC.

Ten or more counts support this clonotype. V usage is TRBV5-4 and J usage is TRBJ2-2; 10 nucleotides align to TRBD1. The CDR3 consists of 14 residues. CDR1 SGHNT and CDR2 YYREEE come from the germline V gene (reference sequence). Unmatched junction bases numbered 4, after V lost 5 bases and J lost 6 bases. In nucleotides, the CDR3 is TGTGCCAGCAGATGGGGACAGGGGCCCGGGGAGCTGTTTTTT. Protein product: CASRWGQGPGELFF.

This clonotype was found a few times. This chain uses TRBV20-1 with TRBJ1-3; D gene unclear. V gave up 1 base and J gave up 0 bases, with 13 bases separating them. The CDR3 extends over 16 amino acids. The germline V gene encodes CDR1 DFQATT and CDR2 SNEGSKA (reference sequence). The CDR3 DNA is TGCAGTGCTAGAGCGGTAAGGGAGAGCTCTGGAAACACCATATATTTT. Its translation: CSARAVRESSGNTIYF.

Worth noting for this clonotype: This likely reflects a read error, since a far larger clone is one base away. The rearrangement joins TRBV6-8 to TRBJ2-5; D unclear. The CDR3 is made up of 12 amino acids. Per the germline V gene, CDR1 is MNHGY and CDR2 is SAAAGT. Trimming cost V 6 bases and J 5 bases, with 10 bases left between them. CDR3 sequence (DNA): TGTGCCAGCAGCCATAAGTGCGAGACCCAGTACTTC. Amino acid sequence: CASSHKCETQYF.

This clonotype was picked up many times. The DNA of the CDR3 is TGTGCCAGCCGAGGAAAGACCCAGTACTTC. Amino acid sequence: CASRGKTQYF. V gene TRBV6-5 combines with J gene TRBJ2-5; no clear D. CDR1 is MNHEY, CDR2 SVGAGI, per germline. V was clipped by 8 bases and J by 6 bases, with 7 bases between them. This CDR3 has 10 amino acids.

In this sample, this clonotype turned up many times. The chain carries TRBV4-3 and TRBJ2-2; TRBD1 matches at 8 bases. CDR1 and CDR2 from the germline V gene are LGHNA and YSLEER. The CDR3 extends over 18 amino acids. V gave up 3 bases and J gave up 4 bases; unmatched junction bases: 13. DNA of the CDR3: TGCGCCAGCAGCCAGGGCAGGGGGCTTAGGGTAGGCACCGGGGAGCTGTTTTTT. This codes for CASSQGRGLRVGTGELFF.